This TCR beta chain was captured by sequencing in a study of CD8+ T cells in alopecia areata. Study at large: Tofacitinib treatment spanned 6 to 18 months, with 6 months off drug afterward. Study-level findings and limits: More clonal than normal scalp was lesional scalp, particularly alopecia totalis/universalis. Scalp and blood retained many expanded lesional clones during tofacitinib.

Treatment reported: oral pan-JAK inhibitor, 5-10 mg twice daily. PBMCs were stained for CD3, CD4 and CD8, and CD4+ and CD8+ T cells were sorted. In each case, RNA was isolated and then reverse transcribed into cDNA as the sequencing template. Produced via immunoSEQ multiplex PCR; TCRdb's table is partial and in-frame only. This sample has approximately 210,000 clones; over 60% occur once, and the top ten carry 1% to 1.5%. Of note for this clone: Its antigen is not identified.

This sequence originates from a human donor with alopecia areata. The input for sequencing was CD4+ T cells sorted from blood, taken at approximately week 42, from a patient treated with tofacitinib.

The CDR3 spells CATSSGSYGYTF. CDR3 bases: TGTGCCACCAGCAGCGGATCCTATGGCTACACCTTC. The V and J genes are TRBV15 and TRBJ1-2; D gene unclear. CDR1 is LNHNV and CDR2 is YYDKDF in the germline V gene (reference sequence). CDR3 size: 12 residues. V was shortened by 3 bases and J by 4 bases, with 6 bases between the two germline ends. The full variable domain, with the rest looked up from reference TRBV15 and TRBJ1-2, is DAMVIQNPRYQVTQFGKPVTLSCSQTLNHNVMYWYQQKSSQAPKLLFHYYDKDFNNEADTPDNFQSRRPNTSFCFLDIRSPGLGDTAMYLCATSSGSYGYTFGSGTRLTVV.